This TCR beta chain was recovered during a study of OX40 agonist ivuxolimab in advanced cancers. Regarding the research as a whole: Ivuxolimab, which targeted the costimulatory receptor OX40 (CD134), was an agonistic, fully human IgG2 monoclonal antibody. Intravenous ivuxolimab was administered to patients every 2 weeks at six dose levels: 0.01, 0.1, 0.3, 1.5, 3 and 10 mg/kg. Among the roughly 52 dose-escalation patients, about 19 had hepatocellular carcinoma, roughly 15 melanoma, 9 renal cell carcinoma and 9 head and neck cancer. The dose-escalation cohort was 82.7% male with a mean age of approximately 60 years, ranging from roughly 23 to 85. Patients were allowed to have had prior anti-PD-1, anti-PD-L1 or anti-CTLA-4 therapy, and 30% to 50% of the dose-escalation patients had previously received checkpoint inhibitors. Three dose-escalation patients achieved partial responses, one with hepatocellular carcinoma and two with cutaneous melanoma. The point of sequencing TCRbeta in the periphery was to test whether ivuxolimab changed TCR sequence diversity and drove clonal T-cell expansion. The paper reports the monotherapy dose-escalation portion (N of about 54 patients) of the phase I ivuxolimab trial.

V is pruned by 1 base and J by 2 bases, leaving 3 bases of the junction without a gene match. Taken from cysteine to phenylalanine, the CDR3 has 15 residues. Only the CDR3 part of the read is kept: 45 bases, read in frame from the first base. CDR1 is given as SGHNT and CDR2 as YENEEA, both from the germline V gene. In regard to this clone: What antigen it recognizes has not been identified. There are no base qualities to consult, and no much larger clone falls within one base.

Findings and caveats that apply to the study as a whole: Clonal expansion of both CD4+ and CD8+ blood T cells was observed from baseline to week 6 at doses 0.1 to 3.0 mg/kg. Low levels of normalized T-cell clonal expansion were also shown by some nonresponding patients. Antigen specificity was not determined for the clonally expanded peripheral T cells. On average, CD8+ T cells showed more expanded clones than CD4+ T cells after ivuxolimab. In partial responders in the 0.1-3.0 mg/kg groups, normalized peripheral clonal expansion was found to be among the lowest, especially among CD8+ T cells.

Genomic DNA was extracted from sorted cells for sequencing of the TCRbeta CDR3 region. The immunoSEQ Assay was used to sequence the TCRbeta CDR3 regions. Held by TCRdb, this immuneACCESS table contains in-frame sequences only and omits some clones. Under half of the omission traces to an unresolved V gene where checked; the cause of the rest is unknown. The sample table shows 45,000 to 50,000 clones, and roughly nine tenths are seen once. The ten largest clonotypes hold more than 13% of the sample. Patients with a history of autoimmune disease or receiving systemic immunosuppression were excluded from the trial. Peripheral blood for TCR sequencing was collected from all dose cohorts at baseline, on cycle 4 day 1, and on cycle 7 day 1. The samples were drawn from a first-in-human, open-label, multicenter phase I dose-escalation trial of ivuxolimab. The trial enrolled adults with locally advanced or metastatic head and neck squamous cell, hepatocellular, melanoma or renal cell carcinoma. CD4+ and CD8+ T cells were sorted separately from peripheral blood before TCR sequencing.

The specimen was CD4+ or CD8+ T cells sorted from blood, collected in a trial of the OX40 agonist ivuxolimab. The receptor's source is an adult with an advanced solid tumor such as melanoma, head and neck, liver or kidney cancer. Recombination linked TRBV11-3 to TRBJ2-7; a stretch of 9 junction bases matches TRBD2. The DNA sequence reads TGTGCCAGCAGCTTAGGGCTAGCGGGGACCTACGAGCAGTACTTC. Its coded protein is CASSLGLAGTYEQYF. When the CDR3 is completed using the reference TRBV11-3 and TRBJ2-7 genes on either side, the full variable domain is EAGVVQSPRYKIIEKKQPVAFWCNPISGHNTLYWYLQNLGQGPELLIRYENEEAVDDSQLPKDRFSAERLKGVDSTLKIQPAELGDSAVYLCASSLGLAGTYEQYFGPGTRLTVT.